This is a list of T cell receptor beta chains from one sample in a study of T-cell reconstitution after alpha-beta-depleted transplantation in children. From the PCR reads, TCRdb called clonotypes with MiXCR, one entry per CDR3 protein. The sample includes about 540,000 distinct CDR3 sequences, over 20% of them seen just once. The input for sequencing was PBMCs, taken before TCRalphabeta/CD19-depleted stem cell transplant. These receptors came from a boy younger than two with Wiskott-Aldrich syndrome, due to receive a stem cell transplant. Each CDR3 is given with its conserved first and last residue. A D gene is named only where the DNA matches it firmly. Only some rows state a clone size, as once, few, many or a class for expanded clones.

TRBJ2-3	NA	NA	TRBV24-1	TGTGCCACCAGTGATGCAGGGGGGGATACGCAGTATTTT	CATSDAGGDTQYF
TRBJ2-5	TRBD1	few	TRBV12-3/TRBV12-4	TGTGCCAGCAGTCAAAACAGGGGTTCGGAGACCCAGTACTTC	CASSQNRGSETQYF
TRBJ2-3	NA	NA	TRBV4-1	TGCGCCAGCAGCCCCAAGGGTCCAGGGCTGGGAGATACGCAGTATTTT	CASSPKGPGLGDTQYF
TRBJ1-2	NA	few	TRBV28	TGTGCCAGCAGCCCAAACGGGCCGTTCTATGGCTACACCTTC	CASSPNGPFYGYTF
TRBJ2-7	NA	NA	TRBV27	TGTGCCAGCAGCTTTTATGGATCTTACGAGCAGTACTTC	CASSFYGSYEQYF
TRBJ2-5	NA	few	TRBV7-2	TGTGCCAGCAGCCCGATTGGGGGCGTGGCAGAGACCCAGTACTTC	CASSPIGGVAETQYF
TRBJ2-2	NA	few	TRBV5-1	TGCGCCAGCCGACGACAGGGAGGTAGCACCGGGGAGCTGTTTTTT	CASRRQGGSTGELFF
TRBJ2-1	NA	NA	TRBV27	TGTGCCAGCAGTCGTATAGGGGGGTACAATGAGCAGTTCTTC	CASSRIGGYNEQFF
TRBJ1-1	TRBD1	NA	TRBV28	TGTGCCAGCAGTTTACAGACAGGGCCGGGCACTGAAGCTTTCTTT	CASSLQTGPGTEAFF
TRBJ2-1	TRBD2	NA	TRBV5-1	TGCGCCAGCAGCTTGGAACCTAGCGGGAGGCCCTCTTCCTACAATGAGCAGTTCTTC	CASSLEPSGRPSSYNEQFF
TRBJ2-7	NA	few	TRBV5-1	TGCGCCAGCAGCTTGTGGGCAGGGGTCTCCTACGAGCAGTACTTC	CASSLWAGVSYEQYF
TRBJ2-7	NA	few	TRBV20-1	TGCAGTGCTAGCGAGGGGTTTACCTACGAGCAGTACTTC	CSASEGFTYEQYF
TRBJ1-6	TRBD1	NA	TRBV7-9	TGTGCCAGCAGCCTCGAAACAGGGACAGGGGGCTCACCCCTCCACTTT	CASSLETGTGGSPLHF
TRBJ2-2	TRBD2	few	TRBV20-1	TGCAGTGCTAGCCAACTAGTTGGGGGGGGTAACACCGGGGAGCTGTTTTTT	CSASQLVGGGNTGELFF
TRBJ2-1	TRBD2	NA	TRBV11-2	TGTGCCAGCAGCCCCCGGACTAGCGGGAGGGCGGGAGAGCAGTTCTTC	CASSPRTSGRAGEQFF